Below are 22 T cell receptor beta chains sequenced from a single sample in a study of cytomegalovirus exposure and HLA in healthy donors. Primers included in the PCR were 60 Vbeta and 13 Jbeta primers. The protocol was immunoSEQ multiplex PCR, while the TCRdb copy is restricted to in-frame clones and leaves out a portion. Of roughly 220,000 clones in the sample, roughly 70% were seen once. The sequenced sample was PBMCs. Receptors originate from a woman aged 25 to 39 in good health and CMV-seronegative.

The V gene is TRBV5-1, the J gene TRBJ1-3, with a possible D match to TRBD1 (5 bases). Looked up from germline, CDR1 is SGHRS and CDR2 is YFSETQ. CDR3 length: 15 amino acids. V lost 1 base, J lost 1 base, and 9 bases lay in between. In DNA form, the CDR3 reads TGCGCCAGCAGCTTGCCCAGGGATTCTGGAAACACCATATATTTT. Amino acid sequence: CASSLPRDSGNTIYF.

This clone was found a few times. The chain links TRBV25-1 to TRBJ1-4, with D hard to call. Germline CDR1 reads MGHDK; CDR2 reads SYGVNS. The CDR3 length is 13 residues. Trimming cost V 8 bases and J 0 bases, with 7 bases left between them. DNA for the CDR3: TGTGCCAGCCGCGGGACAACTAATGAAAAACTGTTTTTT. Translation: CASRGTTNEKLFF.

The chain is built from TRBV7-9 and TRBJ1-2; no reliable D call. Germline V gene lookup returns CDR1 SEHNR and CDR2 FQNEAQ (reference sequence). This CDR3 has 13 residues. Trimming took 2 bases from V and 6 from J, leaving 10 bases between them. CDR3: CASSLLAVNGYTF. CDR3 nucleotides: TGTGCCAGCAGCTTACTCGCGGTCAATGGCTACACCTTC.

The V and J genes are TRBV6-1 and TRBJ2-2; D is perhaps TRBD1 (5 bases). Trimming left V 4 bases short and J 4 bases short, with 10 bases between. Germline V lookup: CDR1 MNHNS, CDR2 SASEGT. CDR3 length: 14 amino acids. The CDR3 coding sequence is TGTGCCAGCAGTGCCCGACAGATCACCGGGGAGCTGTTTTTT. This translates into CASSARQITGELFF.

This clone was counted only a few times. The chain links TRBV5-1 to TRBJ1-1; D might be TRBD1 (6 bases). CDR1 and CDR2 from the germline V gene are SGHRS and YFSETQ. The CDR3 spans 15 residues. The ends were cut back, 3 bases at V and 0 bases at J, with 12 bases in the middle. CDR3: CASSSPTGLNTEAFF. CDR3 in DNA: TGCGCCAGCAGCTCCCCGACAGGACTGAACACTGAAGCTTTCTTT.

This chain uses TRBV7-3 with TRBJ1-1; the match to TRBD1 covers 8 bases. V shed 3 bases, J shed 4 bases, and the junction held 7 bases outside the gene matches. CDR3 length: 15 residues. CDR1 is SGHTA, CDR2 FQGTGA, per germline. The CDR3 sequence: CASSFEDREITEAFF. The CDR3 DNA reads as TGTGCCAGCAGCTTCGAGGACAGGGAGATCACTGAAGCTTTCTTT.

The gene calls are TRBV4-1 and TRBJ2-5; D may be TRBD2 (6 bases). The germline V and J ends were trimmed by 2 bases and 6 bases, with 10 bases remaining between them. Germline CDR1 MGHRA, CDR2 YSYEKL. This CDR3 has 13 amino acids. CDR3 protein: CASSQRLEQTQYF. The CDR3 DNA reads TGCGCCAGCAGCCAAAGACTAGAGCAGACCCAGTACTTC.

The chain links TRBV7-9 to TRBJ2-3; no reliable D call. The CDR3 runs 16 residues. Deletions cut 0 bases from V and 2 bases from J, with 12 bases between. Germline V gene sequence: CDR1 SEHNR, CDR2 FQNEAQ (reference sequence). CDR3 DNA sequence: TGTGCCAGCAGCTTAGCCCGCGGCGGTGACACAGATACGCAGTATTTT. This codes for CASSLARGGDTDTQYF.

This clone showed up just a few times. V usage is TRBV30 and J usage is TRBJ1-2; D might be TRBD1 (5 bases). The germline V gene encodes CDR1 GTSNPN and CDR2 SVGIG (reference sequence). With 0 bases removed from V and 7 bases from J, the gap between germline ends came to 18 bases. The CDR3 contains 15 residues. CDR3 in amino acids: CAWSVQGAQSSGYTF. The CDR3 coding sequence is TGTGCCTGGAGTGTACAAGGGGCACAAAGCAGTGGCTACACCTTC.

The count of this clone is one. The J gene is TRBJ2-2, the V gene TRBV7-3, with 11 bases lining up with TRBD1. Germline trimming cut 2 bases from V and 5 bases from J; bases unmatched to any gene: 7. The CDR3 has 17 amino acids. Germline-derived CDR1 and CDR2 are SGHTA and FQGTGA. The CDR3 loop reads CASSLHGTGGLTGELFF. As DNA, the CDR3 is TGTGCCAGCAGCTTACATGGGACAGGGGGGTTGACCGGGGAGCTGTTTTTT.

CDR3 loop: CASSFDRGRETQYF. The CDR3 nucleotides read TGTGCCAGCAGCTTCGACAGGGGGCGAGAGACCCAGTACTTC. V usage is TRBV7-8 and J usage is TRBJ2-5; TRBD1 matches at 10 bases. CDR3 length equals 14 residues. The germline CDR1 and CDR2 sequences are SGHVS and FQNEAQ. Trimming removed 3 bases from V and 4 bases from J; junction bases left unmatched: 2. Drawing the rest from reference TRBV7-8 and TRBJ2-5, the complete variable domain is GAGVSQSPRYKVAKRGQDVALRCDPISGHVSLFWYQQALGQGPEFLTYFQNEAQLDKSGLPSDRFFAERPEGSVSTLKIQRTQQEDSAVYLCASSFDRGRETQYFGPGTRLLVL.

J is TRBJ1-1 and V is TRBV7-9; D remains unclear. Germline values: CDR1 SEHNR, CDR2 FQNEAQ (reference sequence). Trimming took off 1 base at V and 0 bases at J, with 12 bases between the two ends. The CDR3 is 16 amino acids. The CDR3 spells CASSLVYAEMNTEAFF. CDR3 coding DNA: TGTGCCAGCAGCTTAGTTTATGCAGAAATGAACACTGAAGCTTTCTTT.

This chain joins TRBV2 and TRBJ2-2; 7 positions agree with TRBD2. This CDR3 is 14 amino acids long. V shed 3 bases, J shed 6 bases, and the junction held 4 bases outside the gene matches. Germline-derived CDR1 and CDR2 are SNHLY and FYNNEI. The CDR3 region has the DNA TGTGCCAGCAGTGAGTGGGGAGGGTCCGGGGAGCTGTTTTTT. Translated: CASSEWGGSGELFF.

The chain combines TRBV28 with TRBJ2-5; 11 bases agree with TRBD1. The J call could be wrong; TRBJ2-7 is a better fit for the DNA end. CDR1 and CDR2 from the germline V gene are MDHEN and SYDVKM. The CDR3 is 15 residues long. The CDR3 nucleotides are TGTGCCAGCACTCCATTAGGGACAGGGGGAGGCGAGCAGTACTTC. It translates to CASTPLGTGGGEQYF.

The rearrangement links TRBV27 to TRBJ2-1; 13 bases are a match to TRBD2. V shed 5 bases, J shed 6 bases, and the junction held 4 bases outside the gene matches. The CDR3 extends over 15 amino acids. Germline CDR1 reads MNHEY; CDR2 reads SMNVEV (reference sequence). This chain's CDR3 is CASSKLAGGGNEQFF. The CDR3 coding sequence is TGTGCCAGCAGTAAACTAGCGGGAGGGGGCAATGAGCAGTTCTTC.

This clone was seen a handful of times. This rearrangement joins TRBV5-1 to TRBJ1-5; D is possibly TRBD1 (5 bases). There are 15 residues in the CDR3. The V and J ends lost 4 bases and 1 base respectively, with 12 bases between them. Germline CDR1 reads SGHRS; CDR2 reads YFSETQ. CDR3 DNA: TGCGCCAGCAGCCCCGGGGGAGAGAGCAATCAGCCCCAGCATTTT. Translating gives CASSPGGESNQPQHF. Using reference TRBV5-1 and TRBJ1-5 for the parts outside the CDR3, the full variable domain is KAGVTQTPRYLIKTRGQQVTLSCSPISGHRSVSWYQQTPGQGLQFLFEYFSETQRNKGNFPGRFSGRQFSNSRSEMNVSTLELGDSALYLCASSPGGESNQPQHFGDGTRLSIL.

This chain links TRBV5-4 with TRBJ2-7; D is possibly TRBD1 (6 bases). The CDR3 is made up of 15 amino acids. Trimming left V 0 bases short and J 0 bases short, with 10 bases between. CDR1 is SGHNT and CDR2 is YYREEE in the germline V gene (reference sequence). CDR3 sequence reads: CASSLGAGVSYEQYF. CDR3 DNA sequence: TGTGCCAGCAGCTTGGGAGCAGGGGTCTCCTACGAGCAGTACTTC.

In the case of this clone: The sample carries other DNA sequences with the same CDR3. The V call is TRBV6-4, the J call TRBJ1-1; D gene unclear. The CDR3 extends over 13 amino acids. V shed 3 bases and J shed 1 base, with 6 bases lying between them. From germline, CDR1 is MRHNA and CDR2 SNTAGT. CDR3 DNA: TGTGCCAGCAGTGAAACTGAGAACACTGAAGCTTTCTTT. Translated, it gives CASSETENTEAFF.

This sequence joins TRBV9 and TRBJ2-3; D gene uncertain. Trimming took off 0 bases at V and 6 bases at J, with 5 bases between the two ends. The CDR3 has 12 residues. From germline, CDR1 is SGDLS and CDR2 YYNGEE. The CDR3 protein is CASSVASDTQYF. The CDR3 DNA sequence: TGTGCCAGCAGCGTAGCTTCCGATACGCAGTATTTT. Drawing the rest from reference TRBV9 and TRBJ2-3, the complete variable domain is DSGVTQTPKHLITATGQRVTLRCSPRSGDLSVYWYQQSLDQGLQFLIQYYNGEERAKGNILERFSAQQFPDLHSELNLSSLELGDSALYFCASSVASDTQYFGPGTRLTVL.

The rearrangement joins TRBV19 to TRBJ1-5, with 7 bases lining up with TRBD1. The CDR3 sequence is 15 residues long. The V and J ends lost 4 bases and 7 bases, in that order; junction bases with no gene match: 10. CDR1 LNHDA and CDR2 SQIVND come from the germline V gene (reference sequence). CDR3 amino acids: CASSTETGLGQPQHF. The CDR3 DNA is TGTGCCAGTAGTACCGAGACAGGGTTAGGGCAGCCCCAGCATTTT.

This sequence joins TRBV30 and TRBJ1-5; weak D call: TRBD1 (6 bases). CDR1 and CDR2 from the germline V gene are GTSNPN and SVGIG (reference sequence). Trimming removed 3 bases from V and 4 bases from J, with 10 bases in between. CDR3 length: 13 amino acids. DNA of the CDR3: TGTGCCTGGAGGGGGCAGGGGAATCAGCCCCAGCATTTT. Translating gives CAWRGQGNQPQHF.

CDR3 residues: CASSASLTIPGDIQYF. DNA of the CDR3: TGTGCCAGCAGTGCGAGCCTAACTATACCAGGGGACATTCAGTACTTC. This chain joins TRBV5-6 and TRBJ2-4; the D gene is possibly TRBD1 (6 bases). The CDR3 is made up of 16 amino acids. Germline V CDR1 and CDR2: SGHDT, YYEEEE. V was shortened by 5 bases and J by 8 bases, with 23 bases between the two germline ends.